The 8 T cell receptor beta chains below all came from one sample that was sequenced in a study of cytomegalovirus exposure and HLA in healthy donors. The PCR was carried out with 60 Vbeta primers and 13 Jbeta primers. The data were produced by immunoSEQ multiplex PCR, yet TCRdb's version contains in-frame clones alone and is incomplete. There are around 210,000 clones in the sample; 82% occur only once, and less than 3% lies in the top ten. The sample taken for sequencing was PBMCs. The receptors originated from a woman between 40 and 55 years old in good health and CMV-seronegative.

The chain joins TRBV7-3 to TRBJ1-1, with D perhaps TRBD1 (6 bases). The CDR3 length is 16 residues. V was pared by 4 bases and J by 1 base, with 16 bases between. The germline V gene encodes CDR1 SGHTA and CDR2 FQGTGA. The CDR3 protein is CASSSRPGQQNTEAFF. DNA for the CDR3: TGTGCCAGCAGCTCCCGACCGGGACAACAGAACACTGAAGCTTTCTTT.

A few counts support this clone. This sequence joins TRBV6-5 and TRBJ1-4; D unresolved. The V end lost 5 bases, the J end lost 3 bases, and 13 bases lay between the germline ends. Germline CDR1 reads MNHEY; CDR2 reads SVGAGI. The CDR3 runs to 15 residues. Here the CDR3 DNA reads TGTGCCAGCAGTCTTATGGCGGGAGCTAATGAAAAACTGTTTTTT. This encodes CASSLMAGANEKLFF.

This clone appeared a few times. The genes are TRBV6-5 and TRBJ2-1; 12 bases line up with TRBD1. Germline trimming cut 6 bases from V and 12 bases from J; bases unmatched to any gene: 12. The CDR3 is made up of 15 amino acids. Germline values: CDR1 MNHEY, CDR2 SVGAGI. The CDR3: CASRLPGQGARGQFF. The CDR3 DNA sequence: TGTGCCAGCAGGCTCCCGGGACAGGGGGCTAGGGGGCAGTTCTTC.

The chain carries TRBV10-2 and TRBJ1-1; D is undetermined. This CDR3 is 11 amino acids long. Trimming stripped 5 bases from V and 3 bases from J, with 4 bases between. Germline CDR1 and CDR2: WSHSY and SAAADI. The CDR3, as DNA: TGCGCCAGCAGTATATACACTGAAGCTTTCTTT. This codes for CASSIYTEAFF.

The chain uses TRBV6-1 and TRBJ1-4; TRBD1 matches at 8 bases. This CDR3 has 11 amino acids. J lost 10 bases, V lost 6 bases, and 1 base had no gene match. Germline loops: CDR1 MNHNS, CDR2 SASEGT. The CDR3: CASRDRGKLFF. In DNA, the CDR3 is TGTGCCAGCAGAGACAGGGGAAAACTGTTTTTT.

V usage is TRBV7-3 and J usage is TRBJ2-2, with a weak D call TRBD2 (6 bases). The germline V and J ends were trimmed by 5 bases and 4 bases, with 14 bases remaining between them. The germline V gene has CDR1 SGHTA and CDR2 FQGTGA. There are 15 residues in the CDR3. The CDR3 sequence is CASSGSGSGTGELFF. As DNA, the CDR3 is TGTGCCAGCAGCGGGTCCGGGAGCGGCACCGGGGAGCTGTTTTTT.

The rearrangement uses TRBV18 and TRBJ2-5; D might be TRBD2 (7 bases). The ends were cut back, 3 bases at V and 7 bases at J, with 15 bases in the middle. CDR1 KGHSH and CDR2 LQKENI come from the germline V gene. This CDR3 comprises 14 residues. This CDR3 is CASSPDGGAGTQYF. Here the CDR3 DNA reads TGTGCCAGCTCACCGGATGGGGGGGCTGGGACCCAGTACTTC. Drawing the rest from reference TRBV18 and TRBJ2-5, the complete variable domain is NAGVMQNPRHLVRRRGQEARLRCSPMKGHSHVYWYRQLPEEGLKFMVYLQKENIIDESGMPKERFSAEFPKEGPSILRIQQVVRGDSAAYFCASSPDGGAGTQYFGPGTRLLVL.

The chain recombines TRBV6-4 with TRBJ2-1, with 12 bases lining up with TRBD2. The CDR3 is made up of 17 amino acids. V lost 10 bases to trimming and J lost 4 bases; unmatched junction nucleotides: 14. From germline, CDR1 is MRHNA and CDR2 SNTAGT. The CDR3 protein is CATSEDSLAGGYNEQFF. The CDR3 DNA is TGTGCCACCTCGGAGGACTCTCTAGCGGGAGGGTACAATGAGCAGTTCTTC.